The clone carrying this TCR beta chain was counted a few times. Its antigen remains unknown. CDR1 is SGHTA and CDR2 is FQGNSA in the germline V gene. The CDR3 has 17 residues. Trimming took off 1 base at V and 1 base at J, with 16 bases between the two ends. The PCR had 60 Vbeta and 13 Jbeta primers. Profiled with immunoSEQ multiplex PCR; TCRdb holds only in-frame clones, not every one. This table holds 100,000 or so clones, 79% found once. This record belongs to a study of cytomegalovirus exposure and HLA in healthy donors. Study-wide results and limits: A later look showed TCR association rates differing by HLA locus, highest for DRB1 and lowest for HLA-C.

This TCR was recovered from a female donor in good health and CMV-seropositive. Sequenced sample: PBMCs. The V call is TRBV7-2, the J call TRBJ1-2; D is possibly TRBD1 (5 bases). CDR3 DNA sequence: TGTGCCAGCAGCTTAGTGGGGGGGGTTGGGATTAACTATGGCTACACCTTC. Encoded protein: CASSLVGGVGINYGYTF.